This TCR beta chain stems from a study of blood T cell repertoires in COVID-19. The wider study: Italy, Spain and the United States were the sources of the convalescent and acute COVID-19 samples. Nucleic acid was either cDNA or gDNA, and it came from T cells, B-cell-depleted T cells, or PBMCs.

Original analysis: Reference gene primer amplification yielded estimated nucleated cell counts. Sequencing used immunoSEQ multiplex PCR; TCRdb keeps in-frame clones, though not all of them. D and trimming come from the DNA, and the V and J calls and clone size come from that table. This table holds approximately 50,000 clones, around 84% found once. As for this clone: Other DNA variants within this sample encode the same CDR3.

The CDR3 loop spans 12 amino acids. Germline-derived CDR1 and CDR2 are LNHDA and SQIVND (reference sequence). V was shortened by 6 bases and J by 2 bases, with 8 bases between the two germline ends. The origin of this receptor is a man aged 70-80 years with active COVID-19. The source material was peripheral blood. V and J are TRBV19 and TRBJ2-7, with a possible D match to TRBD2 (5 bases). CDR3 sequence (DNA): TGTGCCAGTAGCCCCGGGACCTACGAGCAGTACTTC. Protein sequence: CASSPGTYEQYF.